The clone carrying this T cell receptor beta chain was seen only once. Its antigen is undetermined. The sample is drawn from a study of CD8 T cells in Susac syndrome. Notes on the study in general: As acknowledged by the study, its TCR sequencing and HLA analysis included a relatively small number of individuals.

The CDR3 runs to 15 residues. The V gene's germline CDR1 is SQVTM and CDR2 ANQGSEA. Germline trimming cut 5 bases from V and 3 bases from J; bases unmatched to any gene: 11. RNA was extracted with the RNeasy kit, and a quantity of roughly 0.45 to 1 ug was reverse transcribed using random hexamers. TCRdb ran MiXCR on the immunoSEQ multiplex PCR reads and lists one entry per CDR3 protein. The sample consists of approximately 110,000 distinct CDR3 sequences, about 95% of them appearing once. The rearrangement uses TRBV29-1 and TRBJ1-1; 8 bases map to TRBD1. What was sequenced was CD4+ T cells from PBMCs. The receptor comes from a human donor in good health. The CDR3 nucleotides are TGCAGCGTTAGACGAGACAGGGGATTTTACACTGAAGCTTTCTTT. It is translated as CSVRRDRGFYTEAFF.